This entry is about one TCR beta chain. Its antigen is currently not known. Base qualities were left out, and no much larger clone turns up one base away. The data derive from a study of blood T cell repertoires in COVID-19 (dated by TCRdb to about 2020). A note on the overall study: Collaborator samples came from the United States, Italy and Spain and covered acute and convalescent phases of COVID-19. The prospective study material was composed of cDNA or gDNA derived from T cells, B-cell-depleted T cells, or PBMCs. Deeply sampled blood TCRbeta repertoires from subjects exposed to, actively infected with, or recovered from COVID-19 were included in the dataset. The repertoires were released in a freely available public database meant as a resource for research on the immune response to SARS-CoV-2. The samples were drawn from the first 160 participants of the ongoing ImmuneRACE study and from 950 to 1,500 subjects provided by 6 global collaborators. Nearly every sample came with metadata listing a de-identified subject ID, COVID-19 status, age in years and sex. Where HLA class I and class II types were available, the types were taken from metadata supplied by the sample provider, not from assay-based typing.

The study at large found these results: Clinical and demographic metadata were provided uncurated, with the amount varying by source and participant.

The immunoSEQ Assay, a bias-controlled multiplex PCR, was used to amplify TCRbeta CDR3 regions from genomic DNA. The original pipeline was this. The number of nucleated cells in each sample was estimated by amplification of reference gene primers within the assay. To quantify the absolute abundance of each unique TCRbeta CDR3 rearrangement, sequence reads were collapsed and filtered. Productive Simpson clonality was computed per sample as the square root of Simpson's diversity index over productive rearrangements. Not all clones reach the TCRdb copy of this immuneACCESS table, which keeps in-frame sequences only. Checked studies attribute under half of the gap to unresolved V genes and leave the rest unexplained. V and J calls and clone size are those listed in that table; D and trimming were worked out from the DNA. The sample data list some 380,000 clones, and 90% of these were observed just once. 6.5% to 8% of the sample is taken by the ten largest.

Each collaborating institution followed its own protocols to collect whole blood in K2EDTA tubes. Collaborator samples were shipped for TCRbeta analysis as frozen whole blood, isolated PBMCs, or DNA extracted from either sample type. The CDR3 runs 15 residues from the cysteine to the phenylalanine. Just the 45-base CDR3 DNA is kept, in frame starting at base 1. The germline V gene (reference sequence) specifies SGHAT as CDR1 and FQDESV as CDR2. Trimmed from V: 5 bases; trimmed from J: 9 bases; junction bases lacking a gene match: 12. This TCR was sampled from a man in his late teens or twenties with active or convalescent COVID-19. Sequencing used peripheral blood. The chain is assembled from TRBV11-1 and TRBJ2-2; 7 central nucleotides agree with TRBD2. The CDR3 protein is CASSATSLGRRELFF. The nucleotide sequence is TGTGCCAGCAGCGCGACTAGCCTCGGCCGCCGGGAGCTGTTTTTT.